The rows below give T cell receptor beta chains drawn from one sample of a study of cytomegalovirus exposure and HLA in healthy donors. Libraries were prepared by immunoSEQ multiplex PCR; TCRdb keeps only in-frame clonotypes and omits some of them. The data contain 150,000 to 200,000 clones, approximately 86% of them seen just once; the ten biggest clones take up about 2.2%. Sequencing was done on a sample of PBMCs. Receptors were obtained from a woman in her late teens or twenties in good health and CMV-seronegative. Both conserved end residues are part of each CDR3. A D gene is named only where the DNA matches it firmly. Some rows have no size entry. The others give once, few or many, or a class for an expanded clone.

D	size	J	V	CDR3	DNA
TRBD2	-	TRBJ2-1	TRBV6-5	CASSLTSCQQFF	TGTGCCAGCAGTTTGACTAGCTGTCAGCAGTTCTTC
TRBD1	-	TRBJ2-7	TRBV14	CASSPGGQGAHEQYF	TGTGCCAGCAGTCCGGGGGGACAGGGTGCCCACGAGCAGTACTTC
TRBD1	-	TRBJ2-7	TRBV7-2	CASEDRGYEQYF	TGTGCCAGCGAAGACAGGGGCTACGAGCAGTACTTC
TRBD1	once	TRBJ1-5	TRBV6-1	CASSEDIGDSGNQPQHF	TGTGCCAGCAGTGAAGATATCGGGGACAGTGGTAATCAGCCCCAGCATTTT
-	few	TRBJ2-1	TRBV2	CASSGEDPLF	TGTGCCAGCAGCGGGGAGGACCCGCTCTTC
TRBD1	-	TRBJ2-7	TRBV19	CASSSGTGDEQYF	TGTGCCAGTAGTTCCGGGACAGGGGACGAGCAGTACTTC
-	-	TRBJ2-1	TRBV25-1	CASSGTVDNEQFF	TGTGCCAGCAGTGGGACAGTTGACAATGAGCAGTTCTTC
TRBD2	-	TRBJ2-1	TRBV10-2	CASSLAGGGEQFF	TGCGCCAGCTCCCTAGCGGGGGGCGGGGAGCAGTTCTTC
-	-	TRBJ1-1	TRBV6-5	CASWVLNRIEAFF	TGTGCCAGTTGGGTCTTAAACAGGATTGAAGCTTTCTTT
TRBD2	once	TRBJ2-3	TRBV10-3	CAIRTSGASTDTQYF	TGTGCCATCAGGACTAGCGGGGCCTCCACAGATACGCAGTATTTT
TRBD2	once	TRBJ2-7	TRBV2	CASSIGTSGSYEQYF	TGTGCCAGCAGTATTGGGACTAGCGGCTCCTACGAGCAGTACTTC
-	few	TRBJ1-2	TRBV25-1	CASSLSLGQYGYTF	TGTGCCAGCAGCCTCTCGTTGGGACAATATGGCTACACCTTC
-	-	TRBJ2-7	TRBV5-1	CASSTRLRGYEQYF	TGCGCCAGCAGCACACGACTCAGGGGATACGAGCAGTACTTC
-	-	TRBJ1-1	TRBV7-2	CASSFTGSGTEAFF	TGTGCCAGCAGCTTCACAGGGTCGGGTACTGAAGCTTTCTTT
TRBD1	-	TRBJ1-1	TRBV29-1	CSVMDRGQEAFF	TGCAGCGTGATGGACAGGGGACAAGAAGCTTTCTTT
TRBD1	-	TRBJ2-5	TRBV10-3	CAIRGQGRSETQYF	TGTGCCATCAGGGGACAGGGACGGTCCGAGACCCAGTACTTC
-	-	TRBJ2-7	TRBV6-6	CASSYWPEQYF	TGTGCCAGCAGTTACTGGCCCGAGCAGTACTTC
-	-	TRBJ2-5	TRBV5-1	CASSERDRNQETQYF	TGCGCCAGCAGCGAGCGGGACAGGAACCAAGAGACCCAGTACTTC
TRBD1	-	TRBJ1-2	TRBV18	CASSPLDRGYGYTF	TGTGCCAGCTCACCCCTGGACAGGGGGTATGGCTACACCTTC
TRBD1	once	TRBJ1-2	TRBV30	CAWSVGQTYGYTF	TGTGCCTGGAGTGTGGGACAGACCTATGGCTACACCTTC
TRBD1	-	TRBJ1-4	TRBV2	CASSARDSMGLGEKLFF	TGTGCCAGCAGTGCCCGGGACAGTATGGGACTAGGTGAAAAACTGTTTTTT
-	-	TRBJ2-3	TRBV5-6	CASSLNSPYTQYF	TGTGCCAGCAGCTTGAACAGTCCCTATACGCAGTATTTT
TRBD1	-	TRBJ2-7	TRBV18	CASSPRGQGAEEQYF	TGTGCCAGCTCACCACGGGGACAGGGGGCTGAAGAGCAGTACTTC
-	-	TRBJ1-4	TRBV4-3	CATGRVANEKLFF	TGCGCCACCGGTAGAGTGGCTAATGAAAAACTGTTTTTT
-	-	TRBJ2-7	TRBV2	CASSDSLWYEQYF	TGTGCCAGCAGTGATAGCCTCTGGTACGAGCAGTACTTC
TRBD1	-	TRBJ2-4	TRBV9	CASSDGTGLAKNIQYF	TGTGCCAGCAGCGACGGGACAGGGCTAGCCAAAAACATTCAGTACTTC
TRBD1	-	TRBJ1-2	TRBV10-3	CAISPITHRQGEGKDYGYTF	TGTGCCATCAGTCCCATAACCCACCGACAGGGAGAGGGTAAGGACTATGGCTACACCTTC
TRBD1	-	TRBJ1-3	TRBV5-4	CASSSQVTGVGNTIYF	TGTGCCAGCAGCTCACAGGTCACAGGGGTGGGAAACACCATATATTTT
-	-	TRBJ1-6	TRBV6-5	CASSRDSTGSPLHF	TGTGCCAGCAGCCGCGACAGCACCGGGTCACCCCTCCACTTT
-	-	TRBJ2-7	TRBV19	CASNPRDTAYEQYF	TGTGCCTCAAACCCCCGGGACACAGCCTACGAGCAGTACTTC
TRBD1	-	TRBJ2-7	TRBV6-5	CASSIQGVTYEQYF	TGTGCCAGCAGCATACAGGGGGTTACCTACGAGCAGTACTTC
-	-	TRBJ2-1	TRBV12-5	CASGPSVGIYNEQFF	TGTGCTAGTGGTCCCTCGGTCGGGATCTACAATGAGCAGTTCTTC
-	-	TRBJ1-5	TRBV15	CATTSLGGQPQHF	TGTGCCACCACTAGCCTGGGGGGGCAGCCCCAGCATTTT
-	-	TRBJ1-1	TRBV29-1	CSAQQTGSNTEAFF	TGCAGCGCCCAACAAACAGGTTCGAACACTGAAGCTTTCTTT
TRBD2	-	TRBJ2-7	TRBV11-2	CASSSGLAGYEQYF	TGTGCCAGCAGCTCCGGACTAGCGGGGTACGAGCAGTACTTC
TRBD1	few	TRBJ1-5	TRBV4-3	CASSQYRTGGQPQHF	TGCGCCAGCAGCCAATACAGGACAGGGGGTCAGCCCCAGCATTTT
-	-	TRBJ2-1	TRBV11-2	CASSLVLSNEQFF	TGTGCCAGCAGCTTAGTTCTCTCCAATGAGCAGTTCTTC
TRBD2	-	TRBJ2-7	TRBV5-4	CASSDGLAGGYYEQYF	TGTGCCAGCAGCGACGGACTAGCGGGGGGTTACTACGAGCAGTACTTC
-	once	TRBJ2-1	TRBV4-3	CASSQDHQDLWNEQFF	TGCGCCAGCAGCCAAGATCATCAGGATTTGTGGAATGAGCAGTTCTTC
TRBD1	-	TRBJ1-4	TRBV5-1	CASSLPGTGQDEKLFF	TGCGCCAGCAGCTTACCTGGGACAGGGCAGGACGAAAAACTGTTTTTT
-	-	TRBJ2-3	TRBV5-1	CASRGSYSDTQYF	TGCGCCAGCAGGGGGAGCTATTCAGATACGCAGTATTTT
TRBD2	once	TRBJ2-7	TRBV5-1	CASSLHPGLGTYEQYF	TGCGCCAGCAGCTTGCACCCGGGACTAGGGACCTACGAGCAGTACTTC
-	-	TRBJ2-3	TRBV7-2	CASSLTGDTDTQYF	TGTGCCAGCAGCTTAACGGGAGACACAGATACGCAGTATTTT
TRBD1	-	TRBJ1-1	TRBV5-1	CASRTGEFMNTEAFF	TGCGCCAGCAGAACAGGGGAATTCATGAACACTGAAGCTTTCTTT
-	-	TRBJ2-3	TRBV5-4	CASSLSTGLTDTQYF	TGTGCCAGCAGCTTGTCTACAGGGTTGACGGATACGCAGTATTTT
-	-	TRBJ2-2	TRBV29-1	CSVAEANTGELFF	TGCAGCGTAGCGGAAGCGAACACCGGGGAGCTGTTTTTT
-	-	TRBJ1-1	TRBV29-1	CSAQGGYTEAFF	TGCAGCGCCCAGGGAGGGTACACTGAAGCTTTCTTT
TRBD2	-	TRBJ2-7	TRBV4-1	CASSQVPGGRYEQYF	TGCGCCAGCAGCCAAGTCCCGGGAGGTCGCTACGAGCAGTACTTC
-	-	TRBJ2-1	TRBV28	CASSLFGVGSINEQFF	TGTGCCAGCAGTCTATTCGGGGTCGGTAGCATCAATGAGCAGTTCTTC
TRBD1	-	TRBJ2-2	TRBV29-1	CSVVSDRGRGTGELFF	TGCAGCGTGGTATCTGACAGGGGAAGAGGGACCGGGGAGCTGTTTTTT
-	few	TRBJ1-2	TRBV4-3	CASSQYSTANYGYTF	TGCGCCAGCAGCCAATACTCGACAGCTAACTATGGCTACACCTTC
-	once	TRBJ2-5	TRBV18	CASSPVQQETQYF	TGTGCCAGCTCACCCGTACAGCAAGAGACCCAGTACTTC
TRBD1	-	TRBJ2-7	TRBV5-1	CASSLQMGQLVGYEQYF	TGCGCCAGCAGCTTGCAAATGGGACAGTTGGTCGGATACGAGCAGTACTTC
-	-	TRBJ1-2	TRBV7-9	CASSLGDYGYTF	TGTGCCAGCAGCTTAGGCGACTATGGCTACACCTTC
-	-	TRBJ1-1	TRBV18	CASSPPDRLNTEAFF	TGTGCCAGCTCACCACCGGACAGACTGAACACTGAAGCTTTCTTT
TRBD2	-	TRBJ2-7	TRBV7-9	CASSPGLAGEQYF	TGTGCCAGCAGTCCGGGACTAGCGGGAGAGCAGTACTTC
-	-	TRBJ2-2	TRBV4-3	CASSQDGQGYTGELFF	TGCGCCAGCAGCCAAGATGGCCAGGGCTACACCGGGGAGCTGTTTTTT
TRBD1	-	TRBJ2-7	TRBV7-9	CASSRVTGVLGYEQYF	TGTGCCAGCAGCCGCGTCACAGGGGTCTTGGGCTACGAGCAGTACTTC